The rows below give T cell receptor beta chains drawn from one sample of a study of T cell responses to AZD1222 COVID-19 vaccine. Sequenced by immunoSEQ multiplex PCR; TCRdb stores in-frame clones only, minus some. The sample includes 95,000 to 100,000 clones, more than 80% seen only once; the top ten take more than 9.5%. The sample in question was peripheral blood, obtained on day 0 of AZD1222 vaccination. The receptors derive from an adult in good health. The CDR3 runs from the conserved cysteine through the conserved F or W. Each record gives: clone size, J gene, D gene, V gene, CDR3 DNA, CDR3 protein. The D gene is left open where the match is weak. Clone size, where shown, is once, few, many, or a class for clones that have expanded.

clone size: NA; J gene: TRBJ1-1; D gene: NA; V gene: TRBV6-5; CDR3 DNA: TGTGCCAGCAGTTACGGGGGGGGGCTGGACACTGAAGCTTTCTTT; CDR3 protein: CASSYGGGLDTEAFF
clone size: NA; J gene: TRBJ2-7; D gene: TRBD2; V gene: TRBV28; CDR3 DNA: TGTGCCAGCACGGGGGGGCTCTACGAGCAGTACTTC; CDR3 protein: CASTGGLYEQYF
clone size: NA; J gene: TRBJ2-7; D gene: TRBD2; V gene: TRBV7-9; CDR3 DNA: TGTGCCAGCAGCCCTCCCCCCCCACCACTAGCGGGAGCTCGGGAGCAGTACTTC; CDR3 protein: CASSPPPPPLAGAREQYF
clone size: NA; J gene: TRBJ2-7; D gene: TRBD2; V gene: TRBV9; CDR3 DNA: TGTGCCAGCAATCCGGGGGGAGTCGACTACGAGCAGTACTTC; CDR3 protein: CASNPGGVDYEQYF
clone size: NA; J gene: TRBJ1-6; D gene: TRBD1; V gene: TRBV5-1; CDR3 DNA: TGCGCCAGCAGCTTGTCGGGACAGACGAATTCACCCCTCCACTTT; CDR3 protein: CASSLSGQTNSPLHF
clone size: NA; J gene: TRBJ1-5; D gene: TRBD1; V gene: TRBV15; CDR3 DNA: TGTGCCACCAGCAGAGAGGGGACAGGGGGTCAGCCCCAGCATTTT; CDR3 protein: CATSREGTGGQPQHF
clone size: NA; J gene: TRBJ2-7; D gene: TRBD1; V gene: TRBV20-1; CDR3 DNA: TGCAGTGCTACTGACAGGGGTTACGAGCAGTACTTC; CDR3 protein: CSATDRGYEQYF
clone size: NA; J gene: TRBJ2-5; D gene: TRBD1; V gene: TRBV9; CDR3 DNA: TGTGCCAGCAGCGTAGGGACAGGACAAGAGACCCAGTACTTC; CDR3 protein: CASSVGTGQETQYF
clone size: NA; J gene: TRBJ1-6; D gene: TRBD1; V gene: TRBV5-4; CDR3 DNA: TGTGCCAGCACCTTGAGACAGGGGGCAGGGTCACCCCTCCACTTT; CDR3 protein: CASTLRQGAGSPLHF
clone size: NA; J gene: TRBJ1-2; D gene: NA; V gene: TRBV2; CDR3 DNA: TGTGCCAGCAGTGGACAGGACTATGGCTACACCTTC; CDR3 protein: CASSGQDYGYTF
clone size: NA; J gene: TRBJ2-7; D gene: TRBD2; V gene: TRBV5-4; CDR3 DNA: TGTGCCAGCAGCTTAGCGGGGTACTACGAGCAGTACTTC; CDR3 protein: CASSLAGYYEQYF
clone size: NA; J gene: TRBJ2-1; D gene: NA; V gene: TRBV2; CDR3 DNA: TGTGCCAGCAGTGAGGAAGCTCCCATTTGGGTCAATGAGCAGTTCTTC; CDR3 protein: CASSEEAPIWVNEQFF
clone size: NA; J gene: TRBJ2-2; D gene: NA; V gene: TRBV27; CDR3 DNA: TGTGCCAGCAGTCCCCGACGGTTACAGGGGAACACCGGGGAGCTGTTTTTT; CDR3 protein: CASSPRRLQGNTGELFF
clone size: NA; J gene: TRBJ2-7; D gene: TRBD1; V gene: TRBV7-9; CDR3 DNA: TGTGCCAGCAGCTTAATTTCCTGGGACAGCTCCTACGAGCAGTACTTC; CDR3 protein: CASSLISWDSSYEQYF
clone size: NA; J gene: TRBJ2-7; D gene: NA; V gene: TRBV23-1; CDR3 DNA: TGCGCCAGCAGTTGCTACGAGCAGTACTTC; CDR3 protein: CASSCYEQYF
clone size: NA; J gene: TRBJ2-3; D gene: TRBD1; V gene: TRBV3-1/TRBV3-2; CDR3 DNA: TGTGCCAGCAGCCAAGAACAGGGGGTGGGAGATACGCAGTATTTT; CDR3 protein: CASSQEQGVGDTQYF
clone size: NA; J gene: TRBJ2-5; D gene: TRBD1; V gene: TRBV14; CDR3 DNA: TGTGCCAGCAGGGGACAGGGGGCAAGGGAGACCCAGTACTTC; CDR3 protein: CASRGQGARETQYF
clone size: NA; J gene: TRBJ2-1; D gene: NA; V gene: TRBV3-1/TRBV3-2; CDR3 DNA: TGTGCCAGCAGCCAAGATTCCGGGACTTACAATGAGCAGTTCTTC; CDR3 protein: CASSQDSGTYNEQFF
clone size: once; J gene: TRBJ1-3; D gene: NA; V gene: TRBV10-3; CDR3 DNA: TGTGCCATCAGTGATGGGGCTACTGGAAACACCATATATTTT; CDR3 protein: CAISDGATGNTIYF
clone size: NA; J gene: TRBJ2-1; D gene: NA; V gene: TRBV5-1; CDR3 DNA: TGCGCCAGCAGCTCGGGCAGGGACAATGAGCAGTTCTTC; CDR3 protein: CASSSGRDNEQFF
clone size: NA; J gene: TRBJ1-3; D gene: NA; V gene: TRBV5-1; CDR3 DNA: TGCGCCAGCAGCTTGGAAGGGCTCGGAAACACCATATATTTT; CDR3 protein: CASSLEGLGNTIYF
clone size: NA; J gene: TRBJ2-7; D gene: TRBD1; V gene: TRBV9; CDR3 DNA: TGTGCCAGCAGTTACAGCCAGGGGGCCTACGAGCAGTACTTC; CDR3 protein: CASSYSQGAYEQYF
clone size: NA; J gene: TRBJ1-3; D gene: TRBD1; V gene: TRBV9; CDR3 DNA: TGTGCCAGCAGCGTGTCCGGGACAGTTGGAAACACCATATATTTT; CDR3 protein: CASSVSGTVGNTIYF
clone size: NA; J gene: TRBJ2-3; D gene: NA; V gene: TRBV5-1; CDR3 DNA: TGCGCCAGCAGCCAGGCATTTATTACTAGCACAGATACGCAGTATTTT; CDR3 protein: CASSQAFITSTDTQYF
clone size: once; J gene: TRBJ2-5; D gene: NA; V gene: TRBV14; CDR3 DNA: TGTGCCAGCAGCCAAGCTGTGGGCCGGGAGACCCAGTACTTC; CDR3 protein: CASSQAVGRETQYF
clone size: NA; J gene: TRBJ2-3; D gene: TRBD1; V gene: TRBV30; CDR3 DNA: TGTGCCTGGAAGCGACAGGGTAGCACAGATACGCAGTATTTT; CDR3 protein: CAWKRQGSTDTQYF
clone size: NA; J gene: TRBJ1-3; D gene: NA; V gene: TRBV3-1/TRBV3-2; CDR3 DNA: TGTGCCAGCAGCCGGACAGACCCCTCTGGAAACACCATATATTTT; CDR3 protein: CASSRTDPSGNTIYF
clone size: NA; J gene: TRBJ1-4; D gene: NA; V gene: TRBV30; CDR3 DNA: TGTGCCTGGGTCGACAGATCAACTAATGAAAAACTGTTTTTT; CDR3 protein: CAWVDRSTNEKLFF